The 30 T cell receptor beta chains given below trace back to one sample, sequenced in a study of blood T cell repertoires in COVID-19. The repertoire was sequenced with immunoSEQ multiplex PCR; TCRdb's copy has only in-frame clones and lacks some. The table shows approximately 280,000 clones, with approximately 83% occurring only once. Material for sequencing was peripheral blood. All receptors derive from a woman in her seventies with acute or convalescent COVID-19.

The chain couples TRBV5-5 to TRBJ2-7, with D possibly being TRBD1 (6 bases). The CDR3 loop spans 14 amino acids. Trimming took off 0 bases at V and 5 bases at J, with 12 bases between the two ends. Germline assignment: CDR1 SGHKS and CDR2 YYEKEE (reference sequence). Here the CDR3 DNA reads TGTGCCAGCAGCTTGGACAGGGCACTCGACGAGCAGTACTTC. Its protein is CASSLDRALDEQYF.

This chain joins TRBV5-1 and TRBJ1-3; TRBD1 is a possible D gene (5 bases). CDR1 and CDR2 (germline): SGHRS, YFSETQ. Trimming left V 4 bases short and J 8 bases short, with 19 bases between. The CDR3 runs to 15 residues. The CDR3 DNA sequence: TGCGCCAGCAGCCCGGGGACCGAAGGAGGGTACACCATATATTTT. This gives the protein CASSPGTEGGYTIYF. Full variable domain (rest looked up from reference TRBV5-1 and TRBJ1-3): KAGVTQTPRYLIKTRGQQVTLSCSPISGHRSVSWYQQTPGQGLQFLFEYFSETQRNKGNFPGRFSGRQFSNSRSEMNVSTLELGDSALYLCASSPGTEGGYTIYFGEGSWLTVV.

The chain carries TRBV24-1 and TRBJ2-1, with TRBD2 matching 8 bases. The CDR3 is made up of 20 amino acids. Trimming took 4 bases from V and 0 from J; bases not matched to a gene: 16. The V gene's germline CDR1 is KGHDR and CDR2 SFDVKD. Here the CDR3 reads CATSDSMGAGEQSSYNEQFF. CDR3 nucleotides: TGTGCCACCAGTGACTCCATGGGAGCGGGAGAACAAAGCTCCTACAATGAGCAGTTCTTC.

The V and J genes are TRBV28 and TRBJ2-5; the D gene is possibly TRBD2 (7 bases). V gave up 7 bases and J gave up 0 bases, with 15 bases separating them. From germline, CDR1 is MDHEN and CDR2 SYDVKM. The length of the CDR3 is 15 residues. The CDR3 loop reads CASIGGGRYQETQYF. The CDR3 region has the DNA TGTGCCAGCATTGGGGGGGGCCGGTACCAAGAGACCCAGTACTTC. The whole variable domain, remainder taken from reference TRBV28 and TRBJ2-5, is DVKVTQSSRYLVKRTGEKVFLECVQDMDHENMFWYRQDPGLGLRLIYFSYDVKMKEKGDIPEGYSVSREKKERFSLILESASTNQTSMYLCASIGGGRYQETQYFGPGTRLLVL.

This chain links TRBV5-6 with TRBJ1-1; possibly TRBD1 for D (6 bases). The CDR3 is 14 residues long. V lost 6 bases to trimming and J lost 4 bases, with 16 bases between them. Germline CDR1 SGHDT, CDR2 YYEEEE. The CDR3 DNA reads TGTGCCAGCAACCTTGACAGGAGCCCCACTGAAGCTTTCTTT. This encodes CASNLDRSPTEAFF.

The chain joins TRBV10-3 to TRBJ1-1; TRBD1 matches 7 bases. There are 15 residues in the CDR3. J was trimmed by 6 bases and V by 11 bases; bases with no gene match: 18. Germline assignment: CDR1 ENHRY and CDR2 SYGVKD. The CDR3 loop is CAVRRDRGYVAEAFF. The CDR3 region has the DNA TGTGCCGTCCGTCGGGACAGAGGGTATGTCGCTGAAGCTTTCTTT.

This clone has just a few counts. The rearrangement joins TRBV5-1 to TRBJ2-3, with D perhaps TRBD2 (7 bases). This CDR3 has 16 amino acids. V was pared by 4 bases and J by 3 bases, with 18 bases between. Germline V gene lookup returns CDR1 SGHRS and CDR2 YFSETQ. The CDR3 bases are TGCGCCAGCAGCCCCCGGGGGCAGGGAGGGACAGATACGCAGTATTTT. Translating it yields CASSPRGQGGTDTQYF.

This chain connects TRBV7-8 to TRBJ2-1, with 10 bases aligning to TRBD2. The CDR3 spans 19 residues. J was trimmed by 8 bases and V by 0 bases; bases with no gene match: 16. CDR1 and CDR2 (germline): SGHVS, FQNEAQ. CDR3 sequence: CASSLAAGGRGTKADEQFF. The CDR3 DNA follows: TGTGCCAGCAGCTTAGCAGCGGGGGGGCGAGGGACCAAAGCCGATGAGCAGTTCTTC.

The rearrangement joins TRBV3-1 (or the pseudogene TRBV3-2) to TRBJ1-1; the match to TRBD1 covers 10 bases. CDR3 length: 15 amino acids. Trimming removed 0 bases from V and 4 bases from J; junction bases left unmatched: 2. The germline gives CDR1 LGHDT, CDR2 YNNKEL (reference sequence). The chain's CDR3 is CASSQETGGVTEAFF. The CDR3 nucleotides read TGTGCCAGCAGCCAAGAGACAGGGGGCGTCACTGAAGCTTTCTTT.

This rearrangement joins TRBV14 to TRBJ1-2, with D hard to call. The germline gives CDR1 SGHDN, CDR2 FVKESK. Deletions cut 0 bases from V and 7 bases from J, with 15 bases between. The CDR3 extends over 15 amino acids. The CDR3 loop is CASSQDHPGLGGYTF. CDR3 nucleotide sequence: TGTGCCAGCAGCCAAGACCACCCCGGGTTAGGTGGCTACACCTTC.

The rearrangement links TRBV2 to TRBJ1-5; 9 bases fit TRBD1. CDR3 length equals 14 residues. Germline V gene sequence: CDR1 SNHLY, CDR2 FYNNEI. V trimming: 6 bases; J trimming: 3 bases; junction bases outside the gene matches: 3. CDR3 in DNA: TGTGCCAGCAGCCGGGACAGGGTCAATCAGCCCCAGCATTTT. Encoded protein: CASSRDRVNQPQHF.

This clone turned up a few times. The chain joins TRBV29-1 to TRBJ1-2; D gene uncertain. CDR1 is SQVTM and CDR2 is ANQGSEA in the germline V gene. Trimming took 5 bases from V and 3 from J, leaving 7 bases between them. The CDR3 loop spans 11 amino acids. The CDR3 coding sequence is TGCAGCGTTCGGGAGGACTATGGCTACACCTTC. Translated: CSVREDYGYTF.

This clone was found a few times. The CDR3 here is CASSYSAGSTDTQYF. Written as DNA, the CDR3 is TGTGCCAGCAGTTACTCGGCAGGGAGCACAGATACGCAGTATTTT. The chain uses TRBV6-2 or TRBV6-3 and TRBJ2-3; the D gene is possibly TRBD1 (5 bases). The CDR3 covers 15 residues. V lost 0 bases, J lost 0 bases, and 7 bases lay in between. Germline V gives CDR1 MNHEY, CDR2 SVGEGT.

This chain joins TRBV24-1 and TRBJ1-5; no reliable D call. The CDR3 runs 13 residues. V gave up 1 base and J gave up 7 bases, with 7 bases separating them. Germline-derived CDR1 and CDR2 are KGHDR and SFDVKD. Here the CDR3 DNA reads TGTGCCACCAGTGATTTTTCAGGACAGCCCCAGCATTTT. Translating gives CATSDFSGQPQHF.

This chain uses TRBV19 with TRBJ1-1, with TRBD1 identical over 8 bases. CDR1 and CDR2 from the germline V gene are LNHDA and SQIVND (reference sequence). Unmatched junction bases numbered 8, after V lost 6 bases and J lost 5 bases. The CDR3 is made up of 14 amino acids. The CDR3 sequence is CASRTDRGRTEAFF. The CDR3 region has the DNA TGTGCCAGTAGGACAGACAGGGGACGGACTGAAGCTTTCTTT.

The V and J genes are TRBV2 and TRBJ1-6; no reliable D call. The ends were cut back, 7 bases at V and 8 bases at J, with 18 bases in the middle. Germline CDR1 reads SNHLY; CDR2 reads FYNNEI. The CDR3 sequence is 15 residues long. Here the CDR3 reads CASNQRYIRDSPLHF. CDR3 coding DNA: TGTGCCAGCAACCAGAGATATATACGGGATTCACCCCTCCACTTT.

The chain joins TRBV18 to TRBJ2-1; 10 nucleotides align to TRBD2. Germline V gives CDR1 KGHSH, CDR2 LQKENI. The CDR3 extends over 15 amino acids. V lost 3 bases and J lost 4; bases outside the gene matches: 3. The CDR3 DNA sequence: TGTGCCAGCTCACCGCTAGCGGGGGTGTACAATGAGCAGTTCTTC. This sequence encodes CASSPLAGVYNEQFF.

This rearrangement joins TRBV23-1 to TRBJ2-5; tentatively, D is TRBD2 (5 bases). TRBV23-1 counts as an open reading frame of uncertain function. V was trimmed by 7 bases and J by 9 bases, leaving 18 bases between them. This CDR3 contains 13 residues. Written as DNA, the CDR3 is TGCGCCAGCAAGGATAGGACCCTGCGGGCCCAGTACTTC. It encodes CASKDRTLRAQYF.

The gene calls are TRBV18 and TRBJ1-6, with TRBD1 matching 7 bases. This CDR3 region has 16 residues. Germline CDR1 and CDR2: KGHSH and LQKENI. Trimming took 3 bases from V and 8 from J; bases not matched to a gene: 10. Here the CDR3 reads CASSPRQGSGDSPLHF. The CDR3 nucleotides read TGTGCCAGCTCACCCCGACAGGGATCAGGGGATTCACCCCTCCACTTT.

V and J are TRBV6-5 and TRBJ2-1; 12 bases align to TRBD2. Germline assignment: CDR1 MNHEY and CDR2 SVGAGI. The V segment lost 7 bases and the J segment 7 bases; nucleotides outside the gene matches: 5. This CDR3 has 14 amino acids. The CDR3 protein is CASNLAGGRNEQFF. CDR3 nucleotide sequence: TGTGCCAGCAACCTAGCGGGGGGGCGGAATGAGCAGTTCTTC.

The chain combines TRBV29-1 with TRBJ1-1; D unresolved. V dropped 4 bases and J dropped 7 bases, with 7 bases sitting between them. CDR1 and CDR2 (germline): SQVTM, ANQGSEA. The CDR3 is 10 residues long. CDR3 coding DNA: TGCAGCGTTGGGGCCCTTGAAGCTTTCTTT. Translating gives CSVGALEAFF.

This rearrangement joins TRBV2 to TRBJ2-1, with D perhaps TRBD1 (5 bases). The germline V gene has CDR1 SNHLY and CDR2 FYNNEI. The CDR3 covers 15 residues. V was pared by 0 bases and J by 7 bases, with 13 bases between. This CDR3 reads CASSEAGPGLNEQFF. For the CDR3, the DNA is TGTGCCAGCAGTGAAGCAGGTCCAGGGCTGAATGAGCAGTTCTTC.

In DNA form, the CDR3 reads TGTGCCAGCAGCATGGACAGGAGAAACTATGGCTACACCTTC. Translating it yields CASSMDRRNYGYTF. The J gene is TRBJ1-2, the V gene TRBV5-6; 7 bases map to TRBD1. The germline gives CDR1 SGHDT, CDR2 YYEEEE. The CDR3 sequence is 14 residues long. The V and J ends lost 4 bases and 2 bases, in that order; junction bases with no gene match: 5.

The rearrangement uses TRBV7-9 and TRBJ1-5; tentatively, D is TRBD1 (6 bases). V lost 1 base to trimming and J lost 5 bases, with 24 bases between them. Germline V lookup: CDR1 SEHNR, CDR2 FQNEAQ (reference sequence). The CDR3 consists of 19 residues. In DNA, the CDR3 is TGTGCCAGCAGCTTAGGGGGAGCGGGGCTCCAGGGGAGGGATCAGCCCCAGCATTTT. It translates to CASSLGGAGLQGRDQPQHF.

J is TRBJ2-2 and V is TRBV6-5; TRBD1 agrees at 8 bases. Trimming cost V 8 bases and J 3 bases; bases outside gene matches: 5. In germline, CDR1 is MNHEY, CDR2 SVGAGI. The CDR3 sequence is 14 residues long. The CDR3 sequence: CASALTGDTGELFF. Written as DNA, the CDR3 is TGTGCCAGCGCCCTGACAGGGGACACCGGGGAGCTGTTTTTT.

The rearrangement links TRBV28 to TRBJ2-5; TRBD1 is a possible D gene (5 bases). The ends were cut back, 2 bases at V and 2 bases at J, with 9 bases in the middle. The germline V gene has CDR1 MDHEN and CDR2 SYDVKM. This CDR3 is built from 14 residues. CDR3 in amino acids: CASSLSRAQETQYF. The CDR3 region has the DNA TGTGCCAGCAGTTTAAGCAGGGCTCAAGAGACCCAGTACTTC.

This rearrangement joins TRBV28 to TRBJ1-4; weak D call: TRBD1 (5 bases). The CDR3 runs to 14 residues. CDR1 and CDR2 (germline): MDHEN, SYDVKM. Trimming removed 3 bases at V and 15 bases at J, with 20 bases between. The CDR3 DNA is TGTGCCAGCAGTTTGTTGGGGCCCTATGGCATGGTGTTTTTT. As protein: CASSLLGPYGMVFF.

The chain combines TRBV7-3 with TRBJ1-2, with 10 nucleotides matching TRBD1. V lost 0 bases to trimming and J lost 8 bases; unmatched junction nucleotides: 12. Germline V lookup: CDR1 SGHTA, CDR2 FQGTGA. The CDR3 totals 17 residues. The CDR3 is CASSLTGWDRGFGGYTF. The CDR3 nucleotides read TGTGCCAGCAGCTTAACCGGCTGGGACAGGGGATTCGGCGGCTACACCTTC.

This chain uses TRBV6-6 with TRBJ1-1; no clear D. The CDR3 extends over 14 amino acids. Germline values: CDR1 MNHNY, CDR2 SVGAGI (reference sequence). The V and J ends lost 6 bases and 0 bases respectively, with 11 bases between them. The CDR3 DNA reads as TGTGCCAGCAGCAGCGGGTCCATGAACACTGAAGCTTTCTTT. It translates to CASSSGSMNTEAFF.

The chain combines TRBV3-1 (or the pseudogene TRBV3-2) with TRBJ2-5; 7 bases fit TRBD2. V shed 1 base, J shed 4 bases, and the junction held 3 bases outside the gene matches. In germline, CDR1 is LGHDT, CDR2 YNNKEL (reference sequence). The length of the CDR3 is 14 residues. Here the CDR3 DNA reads TGTGCCAGCAGCCAAGTGTCGGGGGGAGAGACCCAGTACTTC. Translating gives CASSQVSGGETQYF.